One sample yielded the 5 T cell receptor beta chains listed below, sequenced in a study of shared clonotypes between healthy human individuals (dated by TCRdb to about 2020). The library was obtained by the immunoSEQ multiplex PCR assay. Entries here come from immuneACCESS through TCRdb and include only in-frame sequences with V and J called. Some clones fail to appear in such tables; in the studies checked, an unresolved V gene covers under half of the shortfall, and the cause of the remainder is unknown. The sample data list approximately 1.1 million clones, and approximately 78% of these were observed just once. About 0.52% of the sample is held by the ten biggest clonotypes. The sequenced sample consisted of memory CD4+ T cells from PBMCs. The cell subset or site label, as the study defines it: CD45RA-negative fraction. These receptors were collected from a man aged 18 to 35 in good health. Some clones in this sample may be carry-over from other donors' samples.

The chain carries TRBV9 and TRBJ2-2; D unclear. Germline V CDR1 and CDR2: SGDLS, YYNGEE. This CDR3 has 14 residues. Trimming shortened V by 2 bases and J by 4 bases, and 9 bases separated the two germline ends. The CDR3 region has the DNA TGTGCCAGCAGCGTGAGCCTAGGCACCGGGGAGCTGTTTTTT. It specifies CASSVSLGTGELFF.

The chain uses TRBV6-5 and TRBJ2-7; TRBD2 matches 12 bases. Germline V CDR1 and CDR2: MNHEY, SVGAGI. The CDR3 runs 15 residues. V shed 4 bases and J 1 base; nucleotides not matched to a gene: 2. The CDR3 sequence is CASSSLAGGSYEQYF. Written as DNA, the CDR3 is TGTGCCAGCAGTTCACTAGCGGGAGGATCCTACGAGCAGTACTTC.

The chain is built from TRBV16 and TRBJ2-1; D could derive from TRBD1 or TRBD2 (5 bases each). Looked up from germline, CDR1 is KGHSY and CDR2 is FQNENV. Between the trimmed V and J ends, which lost 2 bases and 11 bases, there was a span of 13 bases. There are 13 residues in the CDR3. CDR3 in DNA: TGTGCCAGCAGCCAAACCACCGGGGCCCAGCAGTTCTTC. This translates into CASSQTTGAQQFF.

There are many counts of this clone. The genes are TRBV7-9 and TRBJ2-1, with 8 bases aligning to TRBD2. With 3 bases clipped from V and 5 bases from J, the junction kept 3 bases outside the gene matches. Germline values: CDR1 SEHNR, CDR2 FQNEAQ (reference sequence). There are 14 residues in the CDR3. In DNA, the CDR3 is TGTGCCAGCAGCTTCGGGAGGGCCGACAATGAGCAGTTCTTC. This codes for CASSFGRADNEQFF.

This clone was recorded only once. This chain links TRBV9 with TRBJ2-7; 9 nucleotides match TRBD1. Germline lookup yields CDR1 SGDLS and CDR2 YYNGEE. V dropped 4 bases and J dropped 7; count of bases not matched to a gene: 12. The CDR3 runs 15 residues. The chain's CDR3 is CASSPSGTGLGEQYF. CDR3 sequence (DNA): TGTGCCAGCAGCCCCTCCGGGACAGGGCTTGGTGAGCAGTACTTC.